These 23 T cell receptor beta chains were sequenced from one sample in a study of identifying expanded T cells in peripheral blood. Sequenced by immunoSEQ multiplex PCR; TCRdb stores in-frame clones only, minus some. This repertoire shows about 91,000 clones, about nine tenths found once; its top ten account for 3.5% to 5%. Specimen: blood. Receptor source: a person aged 18-70 years in good health.

The genes are TRBV18 and TRBJ2-1; the match to TRBD2 covers 10 bases. J lost 2 bases, V lost 3 bases, and 7 bases had no gene match. The CDR3 extends over 17 amino acids. The germline CDR1 and CDR2 sequences are KGHSH and LQKENI. The CDR3 DNA reads as TGTGCCAGCTCACCCAGGACTAGCGGAACTACCTACAATGAGCAGTTCTTC. Its protein is CASSPRTSGTTYNEQFF.

In DNA, the CDR3 is TGTGCCAGCAGCTTACAGGGTGCTCGTGGAAACACCATATATTTT. Translation: CASSLQGARGNTIYF. The V call is TRBV7-2, the J call TRBJ1-3, with D possibly being TRBD1 (5 bases). V lost 2 bases, J lost 3 bases, and 11 bases lay in between. CDR1 is SGHTA, CDR2 FQGNSA, per germline. The CDR3 runs 15 residues.

CDR3 loop: CASSQLAGGINEQFF. CDR3 nucleotide sequence: TGTGCCAGCAGTCAACTAGCGGGGGGGATCAATGAGCAGTTCTTC. V and J are TRBV6-5 and TRBJ2-1; 13 bases are a match to TRBD2. J gave up 6 bases and V 5 bases, and 4 bases lay outside the gene matches. CDR3 length equals 15 residues. In germline, CDR1 is MNHEY, CDR2 SVGAGI.

This chain links TRBV5-1 with TRBJ1-6; D is perhaps TRBD1 (5 bases). V was cut by 2 bases and J by 5 bases, with 17 bases left in between. There are 17 residues in the CDR3. Germline V lookup: CDR1 SGHRS, CDR2 YFSETQ. This CDR3 is CASSFGGTRADNSPLHF. CDR3 bases: TGCGCCAGCAGCTTTGGGGGGACCCGGGCCGATAATTCACCCCTCCACTTT.

The chain employs TRBV27 and TRBJ2-7; 9 positions match TRBD1. CDR1 is MNHEY, CDR2 SMNVEV, per germline (reference sequence). V was pared by 4 bases and J by 2 bases, with 9 bases of the junction left unmatched. This CDR3 has 16 residues. CDR3 region: CASSSRTGATTYEQYF. The CDR3 DNA sequence: TGTGCCAGCAGTTCACGGACAGGGGCGACCACCTACGAGCAGTACTTC.

The V and J genes are TRBV30 and TRBJ2-1; D unclear. V shed 0 bases and J shed 5 bases, with 8 bases lying between them. This CDR3 is 13 amino acids long. Germline V gene lookup returns CDR1 GTSNPN and CDR2 SVGIG (reference sequence). The CDR3 spells CAWSVGRNNEQFF. The CDR3 DNA follows: TGTGCCTGGAGTGTAGGGCGGAACAATGAGCAGTTCTTC.

The chain couples TRBV27 to TRBJ1-5; D remains ambiguous. The germline CDR1 and CDR2 sequences are MNHEY and SMNVEV (reference sequence). Trimming removed 5 bases at V and 3 bases at J, with 17 bases between. CDR3 size: 16 residues. In nucleotides, the CDR3 is TGTGCCAGCAGTACCCACGGGGAAACCTACAATCAGCCCCAGCATTTT. It encodes CASSTHGETYNQPQHF.

The chain recombines TRBV6-5 with TRBJ2-7; tentatively, D is TRBD1 or TRBD2 (6 bases each). The CDR3 consists of 11 residues. In germline, CDR1 is MNHEY, CDR2 SVGAGI. V was shortened by 8 bases and J by 6 bases, with 11 bases between the two germline ends. The DNA for the CDR3 is TGTGCCAGCTCACAGGGAGGCGAGCAGTACTTC. Translation gives CASSQGGEQYF.

V is TRBV28 and J is TRBJ1-5; TRBD1 is a possible D gene (5 bases). The CDR3 contains 13 residues. Trimming left V 4 bases short and J 9 bases short, with 13 bases between. Germline CDR1 MDHEN, CDR2 SYDVKM. CDR3 in amino acids: CASSSRVFGPQHF. CDR3 DNA sequence: TGTGCCAGCAGTTCCAGGGTTTTTGGGCCCCAGCATTTT.

This chain links TRBV14 with TRBJ2-5, with TRBD2 matching 9 bases. There are 16 residues in the CDR3. Losses at the gene ends were 2 bases for V and 5 bases for J; bases not matched to a gene: 9. CDR1 and CDR2 from the germline V gene are SGHDN and FVKESK. CDR3 sequence: CASSQRPSGGLETQYF. The CDR3 DNA reads TGTGCCAGCAGCCAAAGGCCCAGCGGGGGGTTGGAGACCCAGTACTTC.

CDR3: CASTGKVTEAFF. As DNA, the CDR3 is TGTGCCAGCACGGGGAAGGTAACTGAAGCTTTCTTT. This chain connects TRBV2 to TRBJ1-1; unclear D gene. Germline V lookup: CDR1 SNHLY, CDR2 FYNNEI. Between the trimmed V and J ends, which lost 7 bases and 5 bases, there was a span of 11 bases. The CDR3 loop spans 12 amino acids.

This chain uses TRBV28 with TRBJ2-7, with 8 bases aligning to TRBD1. Trimming took 10 bases from V and 1 from J; bases not matched to a gene: 18. CDR3 length equals 17 residues. CDR1 and CDR2 from the germline V gene are MDHEN and SYDVKM. The CDR3 DNA reads TGTGCCACCCGGGGAAGGCCAGGGGGCGTAGGGTCCTACGAGCAGTACTTC. Translating it yields CATRGRPGGVGSYEQYF. Combining the CDR3 with reference TRBV28 and TRBJ2-7 gives the whole variable domain DVKVTQSSRYLVKRTGEKVFLECVQDMDHENMFWYRQDPGLGLRLIYFSYDVKMKEKGDIPEGYSVSREKKERFSLILESASTNQTSMYLCATRGRPGGVGSYEQYFGPGTRLTVT.

The V call is TRBV4-2, the J call TRBJ2-3; 8 nucleotides match TRBD2. V shed 0 bases, J shed 4 bases, and the junction held 6 bases outside the gene matches. Germline CDR1 LGHNA, CDR2 YNFKEQ. The CDR3 is 16 amino acids. The CDR3 DNA reads TGTGCCAGCAGCCAAGATCCGACGGGAGGGCCAGATACGCAGTATTTT. Its translation is CASSQDPTGGPDTQYF.

The chain links TRBV4-1 to TRBJ2-3; the D is unclear. CDR3 length: 15 residues. Between the trimmed V and J ends, which lost 0 bases and 2 bases, there was a span of 9 bases. Looked up from germline, CDR1 is MGHRA and CDR2 is YSYEKL. In DNA form, the CDR3 reads TGCGCCAGCAGCCAAGATCCGGTAACCACAGATACGCAGTATTTT. This translates into CASSQDPVTTDTQYF.

This clone came up once. The chain couples TRBV28 to TRBJ2-5; D is perhaps TRBD2 (5 bases). Germline V gene sequence: CDR1 MDHEN, CDR2 SYDVKM. Trimming took off 5 bases at V and 5 bases at J, with 12 bases between the two ends. This CDR3 comprises 13 residues. This CDR3 reads CASSPRTPETQYF. CDR3 DNA sequence: TGTGCCAGCAGTCCGCGGACTCCCGAGACCCAGTACTTC.

The chain joins TRBV15 to TRBJ2-1; D unclear. CDR1 and CDR2 (germline): LNHNV, YYDKDF (reference sequence). With 3 bases removed from V and 15 bases from J, the gap between germline ends came to 6 bases. The CDR3 has 9 residues. The CDR3 sequence is CATSSRWFF. The DNA of the CDR3 is TGTGCCACCAGCAGTCGGTGGTTCTTC.

This chain connects TRBV18 to TRBJ2-5, with TRBD1 identical over 8 bases. This CDR3 has 14 amino acids. CDR1 and CDR2 from the germline V gene are KGHSH and LQKENI. V dropped 3 bases and J dropped 4; count of bases not matched to a gene: 4. The CDR3 spells CASSPEDRGETQYF. CDR3 nucleotides: TGTGCCAGCTCACCGGAAGACAGGGGAGAGACCCAGTACTTC. Using reference TRBV18 and TRBJ2-5 for the parts outside the CDR3, the full variable domain is NAGVMQNPRHLVRRRGQEARLRCSPMKGHSHVYWYRQLPEEGLKFMVYLQKENIIDESGMPKERFSAEFPKEGPSILRIQQVVRGDSAAYFCASSPEDRGETQYFGPGTRLLVL.

The V call is TRBV7-3, the J call TRBJ2-1, with D perhaps matching TRBD1 or TRBD2 (5 bases each). V shed 5 bases and J shed 0 bases, with 11 bases lying between them. The CDR3 is made up of 15 amino acids. Germline-derived CDR1 and CDR2 are SGHTA and FQGTGA. As DNA, the CDR3 is TGTGCCAGCAGCCCCACTAGGGGCTCCTACAATGAGCAGTTCTTC. Protein product: CASSPTRGSYNEQFF.

V and J are TRBV28 and TRBJ2-3; D is uncertain. Trimming pared 5 bases from V and 5 bases from J, leaving 17 bases between. Germline V gives CDR1 MDHEN, CDR2 SYDVKM. The CDR3 has 15 amino acids. The CDR3 region has the DNA TGTGCCAGCAGTGAACGCGAAGTAGATGGAGATACGCAGTATTTT. This encodes CASSEREVDGDTQYF.

The chain links TRBV2 to TRBJ2-3; TRBD2 aligns across 7 bases. In germline, CDR1 is SNHLY, CDR2 FYNNEI. The CDR3 is 14 residues long. Trimming removed 5 bases from V and 7 bases from J; junction bases left unmatched: 9. The CDR3 protein is CASSPSVGGYTQYF. The CDR3 region has the DNA TGTGCCAGCAGTCCTTCGGTGGGGGGGTATACGCAGTATTTT.

The chain is built from TRBV28 and TRBJ2-1; the D is unclear. V was cut by 2 bases and J by 6 bases, with 8 bases left in between. The germline V gene has CDR1 MDHEN and CDR2 SYDVKM. The CDR3 spans 13 residues. The CDR3 nucleotides read TGTGCCAGCAGTTTACCTGCCCTCAATGAGCAGTTCTTC. It codes for CASSLPALNEQFF.

The chain uses TRBV19 and TRBJ1-5; 10 bases are shared with TRBD1. The CDR3 has 17 amino acids. From germline, CDR1 is LNHDA and CDR2 SQIVND (reference sequence). Germline trimming cut 5 bases from V and 3 bases from J; bases unmatched to any gene: 10. The CDR3 DNA is TGTGCCAGTAGTTACCTTGGGGGGACAGGGGCCAATCAGCCCCAGCATTTT. It yields the protein CASSYLGGTGANQPQHF. The variable domain in full, with the rest retrieved from reference TRBV19 and TRBJ1-5, is DGGITQSPKYLFRKEGQNVTLSCEQNLNHDAMYWYRQDPGQGLRLIYYSQIVNDFQKGDIAEGYSVSREKKESFPLTVTSAQKNPTAFYLCASSYLGGTGANQPQHFGDGTRLSIL.

The DNA for the CDR3 is TGTGCCAGCAGACCAACAGGGCCCACTGAAGCTTTCTTT. This translates into CASRPTGPTEAFF. The chain uses TRBV27 and TRBJ1-1; a weak D match, TRBD1 (6 bases). The germline V gene encodes CDR1 MNHEY and CDR2 SMNVEV (reference sequence). The CDR3 has 13 amino acids. V was shortened by 6 bases and J by 4 bases, with 12 bases between the two germline ends.